This TCR beta chain was identified in a study of graft-versus-host responses after intestinal transplantation. Study-level information: Each of the recipients got a multivisceral, liver-intestinal, or isolated intestinal transplant.

Comments on this clone: What it binds is not known.

V was pared by 10 bases and J by 8 bases, with 17 bases between. The CDR3 extends over 13 amino acids. Germline assignment: CDR1 SNHLY and CDR2 FYNNEI. Clones were sequenced by immunoSEQ multiplex PCR, and TCRdb holds only the in-frame ones, with some missing. The table shows fewer than 150,000 clones, with approximately 90% occurring only once. This receptor was taken from a human donor who received an intestinal transplant. The material was unstimulated CD4+ T cells sorted from spleen or lymph node cells, obtained before intestinal transplant. The chain combines TRBV2 with TRBJ1-4; D is uncertain. CDR3 DNA sequence: TGTGCCACCCAAAGAGAAGTCGGGGAAAAACTGTTTTTT. Translated, it gives CATQREVGEKLFF. Full variable domain (outside the CDR3, taken from reference TRBV2 and TRBJ1-4): EPEVTQTPSHQVTQMGQEVILRCVPISNHLYFYWYRQILGQKVEFLVSFYNNEISEKSEIFDDQFSVERPDGSNFTLKIRSTKLEDSAMYFCATQREVGEKLFFGSGTQLSVL.